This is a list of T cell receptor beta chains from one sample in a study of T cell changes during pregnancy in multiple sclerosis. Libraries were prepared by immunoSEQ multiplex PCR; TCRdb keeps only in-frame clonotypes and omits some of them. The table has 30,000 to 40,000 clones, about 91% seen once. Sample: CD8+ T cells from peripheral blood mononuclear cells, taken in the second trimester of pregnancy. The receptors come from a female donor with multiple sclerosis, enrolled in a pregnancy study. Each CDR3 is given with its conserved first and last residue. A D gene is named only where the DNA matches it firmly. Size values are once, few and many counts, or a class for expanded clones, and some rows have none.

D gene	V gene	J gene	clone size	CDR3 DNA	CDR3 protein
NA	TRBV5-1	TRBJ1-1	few	TGCGCCAGCAGCTTGATGGCAGGTGAAGCTTTCTTT	CASSLMAGEAFF
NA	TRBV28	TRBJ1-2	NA	TGTGCCAGCACCCTATTCGGGGTCGGTGGCTACACCTTC	CASTLFGVGGYTF
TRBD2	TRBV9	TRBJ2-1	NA	TGTGCCAGCAGCGTGGGCAGTAGCGGGAAGGTAAATGAGCAGTTCTTC	CASSVGSSGKVNEQFF
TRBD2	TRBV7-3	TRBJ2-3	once	TGTGCCAGCAGCCCAGCGGGAGGGGGGTCAGATACGCAGTATTTT	CASSPAGGGSDTQYF
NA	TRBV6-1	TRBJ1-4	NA	TGTGCCAGCAGTGTTCTGTCTGAAAAACTGTTTTTT	CASSVLSEKLFF
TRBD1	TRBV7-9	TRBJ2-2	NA	TGTGCCAGCAGATCGGACCCGGACAGGGGTAGGGAGCTGTTTTTT	CASRSDPDRGRELFF
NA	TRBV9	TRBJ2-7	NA	TGTGCCAGCAGCGTAGTCGGAGGGGTAAGCGAGCAGTACTTC	CASSVVGGVSEQYF
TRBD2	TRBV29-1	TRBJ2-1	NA	TGCAGCGTTGAAGGCGGGAGGGGGAATGAGCAGTTCTTC	CSVEGGRGNEQFF
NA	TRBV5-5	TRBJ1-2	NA	TGTGCCAGCAGCTCGGGCAGGGGTGACTATGGCTACACCTTC	CASSSGRGDYGYTF
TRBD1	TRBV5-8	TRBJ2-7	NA	TGTGCCAGCAGTCCAGGGGGCTCCTACGAGCAGTACTTC	CASSPGGSYEQYF
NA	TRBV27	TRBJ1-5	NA	TGTGCCAGCAGTTTTGGGCAGTACCAGCCCCAGCATTTT	CASSFGQYQPQHF
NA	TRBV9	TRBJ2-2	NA	TGTGCCAGCAGCGTAGAAGGAGCGGGTGACACCGGGGAGCTGTTTTTT	CASSVEGAGDTGELFF
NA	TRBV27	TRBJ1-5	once	TGTGCCAGCAGTTTATGGGCAGGGGCTGTCAATCAGCCCCAGCATTTT	CASSLWAGAVNQPQHF
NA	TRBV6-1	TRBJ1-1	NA	TGTGCCAGCGTGGAACGCGGGTGGACTGAAGCTTTCTTT	CASVERGWTEAFF
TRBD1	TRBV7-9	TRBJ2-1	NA	TGTGCCAGCAGCGACGACAGGGGGCGCAATGAGCAGTTCTTC	CASSDDRGRNEQFF
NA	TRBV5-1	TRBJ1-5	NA	TGCGCCAGCAGCTTGGCCGGGGATAGCAATCAGCCCCAGCATTTT	CASSLAGDSNQPQHF
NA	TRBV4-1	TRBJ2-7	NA	TGCGCCAGCAGCCAAGACAGGGGACCGGGTTGGGAGCAGTACTTC	CASSQDRGPGWEQYF
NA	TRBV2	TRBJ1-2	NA	TGTGCCAGCAGTATCCGACGTGACAGATCCAGCTATGGCTACACCTTC	CASSIRRDRSSYGYTF
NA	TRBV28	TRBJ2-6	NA	TGTGCCAGCAGTGATCCCGGGACAAAAATCTCTGGGGCCAACGTCCTGACTTTC	CASSDPGTKISGANVLTF
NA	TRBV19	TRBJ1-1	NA	TGTGCCAGTAGTATCGCCTCTACTATGAACACTGAAGCTTTCTTT	CASSIASTMNTEAFF
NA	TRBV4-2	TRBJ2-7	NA	TGTGCCAGCAGCCAAGATTACAGGGATCGCCTCTACGAGCAGTACTTC	CASSQDYRDRLYEQYF
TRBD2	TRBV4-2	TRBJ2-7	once	TGTGCCAGCAGCCACAAACTAGCGGGAGCTTCTTCCTACGAGCAGTACTTC	CASSHKLAGASSYEQYF
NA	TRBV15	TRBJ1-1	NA	TGTGCCACCAGCAGAGATGCCGAGCACCTGAACACTGAAGCTTTCTTT	CATSRDAEHLNTEAFF
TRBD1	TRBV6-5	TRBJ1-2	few	TGTGCCAGCAGAAACGGACAGGGGATTTTTGGCTACACCTTC	CASRNGQGIFGYTF
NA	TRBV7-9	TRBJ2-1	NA	TGTGCCAGCAGCTCCATGCCGCGGGGCTATTACAATGAGCAGTTCTTC	CASSSMPRGYYNEQFF
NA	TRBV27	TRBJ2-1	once	TGTGCCAGCTCCCTCTCGGACAGACCCCTCAATGAGCAGTTCTTC	CASSLSDRPLNEQFF
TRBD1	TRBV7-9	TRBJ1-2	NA	TGTGCCAGCAGCTTAACCAGGGGGGATGGCTACACCTTC	CASSLTRGDGYTF
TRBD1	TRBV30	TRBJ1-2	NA	TGTGCCTGGAGTGTGAGACAGGGGTTTAGGTATGGCTACACCTTC	CAWSVRQGFRYGYTF
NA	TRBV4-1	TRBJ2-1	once	TGCGCCAGCAGCCAAGATGCGGGGTCCCATGAGCAGTTCTTC	CASSQDAGSHEQFF
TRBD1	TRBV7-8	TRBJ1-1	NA	TGTGCCAGCAGCCCCAAGAGGACAGGACAGGAAGCTTTCTTT	CASSPKRTGQEAFF
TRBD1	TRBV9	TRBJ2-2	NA	TGTGCCAGCAGCACCGGGACAGGGGGCGCCACCGGGGAGCTGTTTTTT	CASSTGTGGATGELFF
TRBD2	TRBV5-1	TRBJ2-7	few	TGCGCCAGCAGCTTCGGGACTAGGGACTACGAGCAGTACTTC	CASSFGTRDYEQYF
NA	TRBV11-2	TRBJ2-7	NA	TGTGCCAGCAGCATTCAGGGCTACGAGCAGTACTTC	CASSIQGYEQYF
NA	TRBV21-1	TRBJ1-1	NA	TGTGCCAGCAGAGGGTGGACAGGGGGCCGTGAGAACACTGAAGCTTTCTTT	CASRGWTGGRENTEAFF
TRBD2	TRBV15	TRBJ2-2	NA	TGTGCCACCAGCAGAGATCGGACTAGCGGCCGAGGGGGGGAGCTGTTTTTT	CATSRDRTSGRGGELFF
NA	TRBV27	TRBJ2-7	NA	TGTGCCAGCAGTTTCGGGGTCGAGCAGTACTTC	CASSFGVEQYF
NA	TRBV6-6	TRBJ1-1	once	TGTGCCAGCAGTTACGGACCTACGGGAAAGAACACTGAAGCTTTCTTT	CASSYGPTGKNTEAFF
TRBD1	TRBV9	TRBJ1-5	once	TGTGCCAGCAGCGGAGGACAGGGGGGCGGCCAGCCCCAGCATTTT	CASSGGQGGGQPQHF
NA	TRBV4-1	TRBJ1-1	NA	TGCGCCAGCTCCTTGGCAGGGGCAAGTAGCACTGAAGCTTTCTTT	CASSLAGASSTEAFF